These 2 T cell receptor beta chains came from one sample sequenced in a study of Ad26.COV2.S vaccination and SARS-CoV-2 variants. Profiling relied on immunoSEQ multiplex PCR, and the TCRdb table lists in-frame clones only, not all of them. This table holds around 100,000 clones, roughly 80% found once. The source was peripheral blood, collected after recovery from COVID-19. These receptors all stem from a human donor who had recovered from COVID-19.

In its sample, this clone was seen a few times. The rearrangement uses TRBV28 and TRBJ1-5, with 8 bases lining up with TRBD1. Per germline, CDR1 MDHEN and CDR2 SYDVKM. The V gene end was trimmed by 6 bases and the J gene end by 1 base; junction bases not matched to a gene: 5. The CDR3 is 15 amino acids. This chain's CDR3 is CASRFRDRSNQPQHF. CDR3 bases: TGTGCCAGCAGATTCCGGGACAGGAGCAATCAGCCCCAGCATTTT.

The CDR3 DNA reads TGCGCCAGCAGCTTGAATGGGGATACGCAGTATTTT. Translated: CASSLNGDTQYF. V is TRBV5-1 and J is TRBJ2-3, with D unclear. CDR3 size: 12 residues. Trimming left V 1 base short and J 6 bases short, with 6 bases between. The V gene's germline CDR1 is SGHRS and CDR2 YFSETQ.